This T cell receptor beta chain was sequenced during a study of T cell responses to AZD1222 COVID-19 vaccine. Regarding this clone: The antigen remains undetermined.

The study, taken as a whole, reports: Clonal diversity may have been underestimated, and the donors were mostly white British, with more females than males. Regions 160-218 and 743-854 dominated among vaccine-associated CD4 TCRs spanning spike.

The assay was immunoSEQ multiplex PCR, and TCRdb's table has in-frame clones only and misses some. The sample has approximately 120,000 clones; about 89% are singletons. The J segment lost 5 bases and the V segment lost 9 bases, leaving 3 bases of the junction unmatched. Looked up from germline, CDR1 is KGHDR and CDR2 is SFDVKD. The CDR3 spans 12 residues. V usage is TRBV24-1 and J usage is TRBJ2-5, with TRBD1 identical over 9 bases. The sequencing here drew on peripheral blood, taken on day 0 of AZD1222 vaccination. The receptor's source is an adult in good health. The DNA of the CDR3 is TGTGCCACCGGGGGGACAGGGGAGACCCAGTACTTC. The encoded protein is CATGGTGETQYF.